These 21 T cell receptor beta chains share one sample of origin, sequenced in a study of cytomegalovirus exposure and HLA in healthy donors. The PCR employed 60 Vbeta primers together with 13 Jbeta primers. The assay was immunoSEQ multiplex PCR, and TCRdb's table has in-frame clones only and misses some. Seen here are about 190,000 clones, roughly 76% observed once, and the top ten hold 2.1%. Sequencing used PBMCs. The origin of the receptors is a woman aged 30 to 39 in good health and CMV-seropositive.

The chain joins TRBV7-8 to TRBJ2-7; D perhaps matches TRBD2 (6 bases). Trimming stripped 2 bases from V and 3 bases from J, with 11 bases between. In germline, CDR1 is SGHVS, CDR2 FQNEAQ. The CDR3 extends over 14 amino acids. The CDR3 DNA reads as TGTGCCAGCAGCTTATTCCTGGAGGGCTACGAGCAGTACTTC. It encodes CASSLFLEGYEQYF.

The chain recombines TRBV7-2 with TRBJ2-7; D is perhaps TRBD1 (6 bases). This CDR3 spans 11 amino acids. Germline V lookup: CDR1 SGHTA, CDR2 FQGNSA. With 5 bases removed from V and 11 bases from J, the gap between germline ends came to 13 bases. Here the CDR3 reads CASSPDREKYF. The DNA for the CDR3 is TGTGCCAGCAGCCCGGACAGAGAAAAGTACTTC. Using reference TRBV7-2 and TRBJ2-7 for the parts outside the CDR3, the full variable domain is GAGVSQSPSNKVTEKGKDVELRCDPISGHTALYWYRQSLGQGLEFLIYFQGNSAPDKSGLPSDRFSAERTGGSVSTLTIQRTQQEDSAVYLCASSPDREKYFGPGTRLTVT.

The gene calls are TRBV27 and TRBJ2-7, with 11 nucleotides matching TRBD1. Germline V CDR1 and CDR2: MNHEY, SMNVEV (reference sequence). CDR3 size: 16 residues. The V gene end was trimmed by 0 bases and the J gene end by 7 bases; junction bases not matched to a gene: 8. The CDR3 loop reads CASSLSLGDRGLEQYF. The CDR3 DNA reads TGTGCCAGCAGTTTATCCCTTGGGGACAGGGGGTTGGAGCAGTACTTC.

This clone was detected once. The chain joins TRBV2 to TRBJ2-3, with unresolved D. Germline loops: CDR1 SNHLY, CDR2 FYNNEI. Deletions cut 7 bases from V and 2 bases from J, with 13 bases between. This CDR3 has 14 residues. In nucleotides, the CDR3 is TGTGCCAGCAAGGTAGCATATTCCACAGATACGCAGTATTTT. Amino acids: CASKVAYSTDTQYF.

This clone was found once. This chain joins TRBV5-6 and TRBJ1-3; D call uncertain. V lost 0 bases, J lost 4 bases, and 8 bases lay in between. The CDR3 covers 14 residues. Germline CDR1 and CDR2: SGHDT and YYEEEE. CDR3: CASSLAGRGNTIYF. CDR3 nucleotides: TGTGCCAGCAGCTTGGCGGGGAGGGGAAACACCATATATTTT.

The chain joins TRBV28 to TRBJ1-1; D is unclear. V was cut by 6 bases and J by 8 bases, with 13 bases left in between. The CDR3 is 12 amino acids. CDR1 and CDR2 from the germline V gene are MDHEN and SYDVKM. CDR3 DNA: TGTGCCAGCAGCTATGGGCGGGAGGAAGCTTTCTTT. This codes for CASSYGREEAFF.

The chain joins TRBV4-3 to TRBJ2-7, with D hard to call. Trimming removed 0 bases from V and 5 bases from J, with 14 bases in between. The germline V gene has CDR1 LGHNA and CDR2 YSLEER. The CDR3 is made up of 15 amino acids. CDR3 protein: CASSQENSQSHEQYF. In DNA form, the CDR3 reads TGCGCCAGCAGCCAAGAGAATAGCCAGTCCCACGAGCAGTACTTC.

This sequence joins TRBV5-1 and TRBJ1-1; perhaps TRBD1 as D (6 bases). Trimming left V 3 bases short and J 2 bases short, with 14 bases between. The CDR3 covers 15 residues. CDR1 and CDR2 (germline): SGHRS, YFSETQ. The CDR3 nucleotides read TGCGCCAGCAGCTCTGGACGGGGGGGCAACACTGAAGCTTTCTTT. Translation: CASSSGRGGNTEAFF. Filled out from reference TRBV5-1 and TRBJ1-1, the complete variable domain reads KAGVTQTPRYLIKTRGQQVTLSCSPISGHRSVSWYQQTPGQGLQFLFEYFSETQRNKGNFPGRFSGRQFSNSRSEMNVSTLELGDSALYLCASSSGRGGNTEAFFGQGTRLTVV.

The chain employs TRBV7-2 and TRBJ1-5; D is unclear. Trimming took 4 bases from V and 9 from J, leaving 13 bases between them. The CDR3 runs to 13 residues. CDR1 is SGHTA and CDR2 is FQGNSA in the germline V gene. Here the CDR3 reads CASSSDLRVPQHF. The CDR3 DNA reads as TGTGCCAGCAGCTCCGACTTGCGTGTGCCCCAGCATTTT.

V gene TRBV7-2 combines with J gene TRBJ2-7, with 8 bases identical to TRBD1. The CDR3 consists of 14 residues. Trimming took 5 bases from V and 3 from J; bases not matched to a gene: 6. CDR1 and CDR2 (germline): SGHTA, FQGNSA. The CDR3 sequence: CASSTQQGDYEQYF. CDR3 sequence (DNA): TGTGCCAGCAGCACCCAACAGGGGGACTACGAGCAGTACTTC.

Here the CDR3 DNA reads TGTGCCAGCAGTGTCGACAGGGGAATTTATGGCTACACCTTC. It encodes CASSVDRGIYGYTF. The rearrangement uses TRBV6-5 and TRBJ1-2, with 8 bases lining up with TRBD1. With V trimmed by 5 bases and J by 5 bases, 7 bases remained unmatched. The CDR3 extends over 14 amino acids. The germline V gene encodes CDR1 MNHEY and CDR2 SVGAGI.

A single count supports this clone. The chain combines TRBV6-5 with TRBJ2-5; 9 bases fit TRBD2. The J call may be faulty, since TRBJ2-7 better matches the DNA end. Germline V gene data show CDR1 as MNHEY and CDR2 as SVGAGI. The length of the CDR3 is 14 residues. The chain's CDR3 is CASTGASGTYEQYF. The DNA for the CDR3 is TGTGCCAGTACTGGGGCTAGCGGGACGTACGAGCAGTACTTC.

This chain uses TRBV7-3 with TRBJ1-5; D might be TRBD1 (5 bases). The CDR3 is 13 amino acids. With 5 bases removed from V and 7 bases from J, the gap between germline ends came to 12 bases. Germline V gene sequence: CDR1 SGHTA, CDR2 FQGTGA. In DNA, the CDR3 is TGTGCCAGCAGCCCGAACCCAGGGCAGCCCCAGCATTTT. Encoded protein: CASSPNPGQPQHF.

The chain recombines TRBV14 with TRBJ1-2, with 7 bases matching TRBD1. This CDR3 is 13 amino acids long. Looked up from germline, CDR1 is SGHDN and CDR2 is FVKESK. Trimming took 3 bases from V and 7 from J; bases not matched to a gene: 5. CDR3 DNA sequence: TGTGCCAGCAGCCACGGGACAGATCTTGGCTACACCTTC. It translates to CASSHGTDLGYTF.

The chain is built from TRBV7-2 and TRBJ1-1; possible D gene TRBD1, 5 bases. Trimming took off 5 bases at V and 6 bases at J, with 19 bases between the two ends. This CDR3 contains 15 residues. Germline V CDR1 and CDR2: SGHTA, FQGNSA. CDR3 amino acids: CASSPRAGGGAEAFF. As DNA, the CDR3 is TGTGCCAGCAGCCCTCGGGCCGGGGGAGGTGCTGAAGCTTTCTTT.

This rearrangement joins TRBV4-3 to TRBJ2-1; the match to TRBD2 covers 11 bases. V lost 6 bases to trimming and J lost 2 bases; unmatched junction nucleotides: 3. This CDR3 contains 15 residues. Per germline, CDR1 LGHNA and CDR2 YSLEER. CDR3 bases: TGCGCCAGCAGTCTGACTAGCGGGACCTACAATGAGCAGTTCTTC. This gives the protein CASSLTSGTYNEQFF.

The V and J genes are TRBV4-2 and TRBJ1-4; 10 bases are shared with TRBD1. The V gene's germline CDR1 is LGHNA and CDR2 YNFKEQ. The CDR3 sequence is 17 residues long. V lost 2 bases and J lost 8; bases outside the gene matches: 11. The CDR3, as DNA: TGTGCCAGCAGCCAAAGAGGACAGGGGGGCTCGAGCGAAAAACTGTTTTTT. This encodes CASSQRGQGGSSEKLFF.

This sequence joins TRBV9 and TRBJ2-1, with 8 bases aligning to TRBD2. With 0 bases clipped from V and 2 bases from J, the junction kept 1 base outside the gene matches. CDR3 length: 15 amino acids. The germline gives CDR1 SGDLS, CDR2 YYNGEE. The CDR3 reads CASSVAGGPYNEQFF. CDR3 DNA: TGTGCCAGCAGCGTAGCGGGGGGGCCCTACAATGAGCAGTTCTTC.

This chain joins TRBV7-2 and TRBJ1-6, with D maybe TRBD1 (5 bases). V dropped 7 bases and J dropped 7 bases, with 14 bases sitting between them. The germline V gene has CDR1 SGHTA and CDR2 FQGNSA. The CDR3 extends over 14 amino acids. In DNA, the CDR3 is TGTGCCAGCAATTCCTGGGGGGTAAATTCACCCCTCCACTTT. It codes for CASNSWGVNSPLHF.

The chain couples TRBV6-6 to TRBJ1-4; TRBD1 matches at 7 bases. CDR1 is MNHNY, CDR2 SVGAGI, per germline (reference sequence). Germline trimming cut 10 bases from V and 7 bases from J; bases unmatched to any gene: 15. CDR3 length equals 15 residues. The CDR3 DNA reads TGTGCCACCACGACGGGGACAGCCCTTCCTGAAAAACTGTTTTTT. This sequence encodes CATTTGTALPEKLFF.

The chain joins TRBV6-1 to TRBJ2-3; 8 bases fit TRBD1. CDR3 length equals 14 residues. Germline CDR1 and CDR2: MNHNS and SASEGT. The V gene end was trimmed by 6 bases and the J gene end by 3 bases; junction bases not matched to a gene: 5. The CDR3 is CASRLGQGTDTQYF. CDR3 sequence (DNA): TGTGCCAGCAGGCTAGGACAGGGTACAGATACGCAGTATTTT.